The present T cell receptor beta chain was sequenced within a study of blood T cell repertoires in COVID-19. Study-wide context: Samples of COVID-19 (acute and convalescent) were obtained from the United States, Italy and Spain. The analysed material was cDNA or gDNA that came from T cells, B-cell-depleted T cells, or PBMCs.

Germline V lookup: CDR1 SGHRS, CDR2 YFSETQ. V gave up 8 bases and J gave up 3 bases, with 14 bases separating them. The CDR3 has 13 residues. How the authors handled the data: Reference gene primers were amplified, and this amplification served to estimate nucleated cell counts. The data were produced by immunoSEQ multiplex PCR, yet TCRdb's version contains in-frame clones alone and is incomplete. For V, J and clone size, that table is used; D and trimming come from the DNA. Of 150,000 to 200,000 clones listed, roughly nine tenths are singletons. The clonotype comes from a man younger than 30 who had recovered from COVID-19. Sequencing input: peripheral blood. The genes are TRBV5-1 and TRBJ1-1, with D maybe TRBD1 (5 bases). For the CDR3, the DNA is TGCGCCAGTAAGCAGGGCGCGGACACTGAAGCTTTCTTT. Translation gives CASKQGADTEAFF. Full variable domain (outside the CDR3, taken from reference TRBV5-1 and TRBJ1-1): KAGVTQTPRYLIKTRGQQVTLSCSPISGHRSVSWYQQTPGQGLQFLFEYFSETQRNKGNFPGRFSGRQFSNSRSEMNVSTLELGDSALYLCASKQGADTEAFFGQGTRLTVV.